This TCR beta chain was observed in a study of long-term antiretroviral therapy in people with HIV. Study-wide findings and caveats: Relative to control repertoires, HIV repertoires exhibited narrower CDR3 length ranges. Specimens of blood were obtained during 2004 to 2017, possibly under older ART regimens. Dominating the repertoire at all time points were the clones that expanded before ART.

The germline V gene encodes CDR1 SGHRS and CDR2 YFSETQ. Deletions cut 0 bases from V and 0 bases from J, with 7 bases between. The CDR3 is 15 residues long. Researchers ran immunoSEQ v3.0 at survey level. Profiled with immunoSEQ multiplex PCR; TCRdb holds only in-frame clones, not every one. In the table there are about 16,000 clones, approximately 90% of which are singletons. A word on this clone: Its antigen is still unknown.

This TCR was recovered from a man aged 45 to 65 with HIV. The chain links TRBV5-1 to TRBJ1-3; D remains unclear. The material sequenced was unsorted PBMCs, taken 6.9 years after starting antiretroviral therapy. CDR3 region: CASSLAERSGNTIYF. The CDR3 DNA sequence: TGCGCCAGCAGCTTGGCAGAGCGCTCTGGAAACACCATATATTTT.